This TCR beta chain appears in the sequencing data of a study of early T cells in non-severe SARS-CoV-2 infection. Study-level background: Investigators sequenced bulk RNA drawn from unsorted whole blood, and chains remained unpaired.

Germline assignment: CDR1 SGHRS and CDR2 YFSETQ. The ends were cut back, 4 bases at V and 0 bases at J, with 11 bases in the middle. The CDR3 runs to 15 residues. This clonotype was recorded at least ten times. Its target is unknown. Findings and caveats of the study: Comparison of clonotypes with VDJdb favored anti-spike CD8 responses while missing private and CD4 specificities.

cDNA molecules, individually, were tagged with unique molecular identifiers. TCRdb independently ran MiXCR on the 5' RACE reads; one entry per CDR3 protein. The data show tens of thousands of distinct CDR3 sequences, with under 8% seen just once and roughly 6% held by the top ten. V gene TRBV5-1 combines with J gene TRBJ2-1; D possibly corresponds to TRBD1 (6 bases). The receptor was derived from an adult who was a healthcare worker with PCR-confirmed SARS-CoV-2 infection or an uninfected control (not recorded which). The material was whole blood, obtained at baseline. The CDR3 DNA reads TGCGCCAGCAGCCCGGACAGTAGCTCCTACAATGAGCAGTTCTTC. Translation: CASSPDSSSYNEQFF. Together with reference TRBV5-1 and TRBJ2-1, the CDR3 gives the full variable domain: KAGVTQTPRYLIKTRGQQVTLSCSPISGHRSVSWYQQTPGQGLQFLFEYFSETQRNKGNFPGRFSGRQFSNSRSEMNVSTLELGDSALYLCASSPDSSSYNEQFFGPGTRLTVL.